This T cell receptor beta chain derives from a study of vaccination and CD4 T cells after COVID-19. For the study at large: Overlapping spike peptides from SARS-CoV-2, HCoV-NL63, HCoV-OC43 and HCoV-229E served to stimulate the cells. Findings of the study overall: Convalescent patients showed a median 86.3% of reactive clones that were seen only post-vaccination.

Treatment in this sample: approximately nine-day PBMC culture with coronavirus spike peptide pools or control peptides (ViraFEST assay). Those CD4+ T cells from the unexposed donor predate the COVID-19 pandemic (2011-2018). ViraFEST stimulated the growth of antigen-specific T cells using peptide pools and subsequently profiled their TCRs by sequencing. Cultured CD4+ T cells had their DNA profiled by the Oncomine TCR Beta short-read assay. TCRdb analysed the PCR reads with MiXCR anew, one entry per CDR3 protein. The top ten clones hold around 30% of a sample with 7,000 to 9,500 distinct CDR3 sequences, 35% to 45% of them seen once. Germline V gene data show CDR1 as LNHDA and CDR2 as SQIVND (reference sequence). The CDR3 has 14 residues. The V gene lost 4 bases and the J gene lost 3 bases, with 12 bases spanning the gap. The sample holds a few counts of this clonotype. As yet, its antigen is unknown.

The receptor was isolated from a human donor in good health. The genes are TRBV19 and TRBJ1-2; D is ambiguous. Input material: CD4+ T cells from blood, cultured in vitro. The CDR3 sequence: CASSRVGKDYGYTF. The CDR3 DNA reads as TGTGCCAGTAGTAGGGTGGGGAAAGACTATGGCTACACCTTC.